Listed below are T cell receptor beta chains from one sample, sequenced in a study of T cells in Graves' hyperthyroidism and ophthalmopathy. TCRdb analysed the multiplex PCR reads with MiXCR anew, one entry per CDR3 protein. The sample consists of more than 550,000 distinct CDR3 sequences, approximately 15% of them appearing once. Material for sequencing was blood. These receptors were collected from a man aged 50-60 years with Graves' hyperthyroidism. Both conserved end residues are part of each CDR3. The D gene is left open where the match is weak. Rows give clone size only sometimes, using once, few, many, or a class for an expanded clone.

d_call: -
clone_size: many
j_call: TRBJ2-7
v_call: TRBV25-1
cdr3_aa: CASSDPTENYEQYF
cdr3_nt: TGTGCCAGCAGTGACCCGACAGAAAACTACGAGCAGTACTTC

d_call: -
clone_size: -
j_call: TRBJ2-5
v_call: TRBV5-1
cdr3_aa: CASSFLGAARETQYF
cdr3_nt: TGCGCCAGCAGTTTCTTGGGGGCGGCTCGGGAGACCCAGTACTTC

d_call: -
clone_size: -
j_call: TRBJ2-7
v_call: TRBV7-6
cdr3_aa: CASSRGRNEQYF
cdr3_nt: TGTGCCAGCAGCCGAGGAAGGAACGAGCAGTACTTC

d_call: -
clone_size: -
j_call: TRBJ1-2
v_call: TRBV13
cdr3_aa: CASSLDRQRANYGYTF
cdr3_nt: TGTGCCAGCAGCTTAGACCGACAGAGAGCTAACTATGGCTACACCTTC

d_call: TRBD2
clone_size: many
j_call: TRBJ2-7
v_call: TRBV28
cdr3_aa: CASSLAGGSEQYF
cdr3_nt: TGTGCCAGCAGTCTAGCGGGAGGAAGCGAGCAGTACTTC

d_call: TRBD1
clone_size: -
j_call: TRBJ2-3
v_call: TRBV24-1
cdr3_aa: CATTPGTGPTDTQYF
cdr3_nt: TGTGCCACTACTCCCGGGACAGGGCCCACAGATACGCAGTATTTT

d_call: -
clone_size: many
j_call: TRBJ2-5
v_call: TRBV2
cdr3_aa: CASSEQVIEYF
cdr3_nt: TGTGCCAGCAGTGAACAGGTGATTGAGTACTTC

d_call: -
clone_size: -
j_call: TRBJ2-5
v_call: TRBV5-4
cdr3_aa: CASRRGTEETQYF
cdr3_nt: TGTGCCAGCAGACGAGGGACGGAAGAGACCCAGTACTTC

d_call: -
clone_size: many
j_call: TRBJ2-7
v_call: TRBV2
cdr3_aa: CASSDTNVPYEQYF
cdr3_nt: TGTGCCAGCAGTGACACAAACGTACCTTACGAGCAGTACTTC

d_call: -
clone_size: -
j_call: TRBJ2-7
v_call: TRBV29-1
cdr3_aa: CSVTRGTDEQYF
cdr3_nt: TGCAGCGTTACGAGGGGGACCGACGAGCAGTACTTC

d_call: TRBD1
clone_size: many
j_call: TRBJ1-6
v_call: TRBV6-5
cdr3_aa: CASSYAGQHRTPLHF
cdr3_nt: TGTGCCAGCAGTTACGCGGGACAGCATCGAACACCCCTCCACTTT

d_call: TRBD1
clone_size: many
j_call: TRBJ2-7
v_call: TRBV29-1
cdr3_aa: CSVEDAGGSYEQYF
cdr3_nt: TGCAGCGTTGAAGACGCAGGGGGCTCCTACGAGCAGTACTTC

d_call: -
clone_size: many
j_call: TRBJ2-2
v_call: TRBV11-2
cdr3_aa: CASSLTLPGELFF
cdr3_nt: TGTGCCAGCAGCTTGACCCTACCGGGGGAGCTGTTTTTT

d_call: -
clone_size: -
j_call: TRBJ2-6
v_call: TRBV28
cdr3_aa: CASFNRQGPFTGANVLTF
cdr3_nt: TGTGCCAGCTTTAATCGGCAGGGACCTTTCACTGGGGCCAACGTCCTGACTTTC

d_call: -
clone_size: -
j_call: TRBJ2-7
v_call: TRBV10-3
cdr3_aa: CAIPGPSIYEQYF
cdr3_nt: TGTGCCATCCCCGGACCATCGATCTACGAGCAGTACTTC

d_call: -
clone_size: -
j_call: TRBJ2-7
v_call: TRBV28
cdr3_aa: CASSVSFEQYF
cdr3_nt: TGTGCCTCTAGCGTTTCCTTCGAGCAGTACTTC

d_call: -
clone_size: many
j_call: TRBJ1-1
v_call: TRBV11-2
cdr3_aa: CASASPETGNTEAFF
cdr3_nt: TGTGCCAGCGCCTCCCCCGAGACAGGGAACACTGAAGCTTTCTTT

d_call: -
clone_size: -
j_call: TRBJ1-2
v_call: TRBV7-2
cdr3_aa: CASSGTGTSGYTF
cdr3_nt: TGTGCCAGCAGCGGAACCGGGACCTCTGGCTACACCTTC

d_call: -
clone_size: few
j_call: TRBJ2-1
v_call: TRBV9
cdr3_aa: CASSVVDGSEQFF
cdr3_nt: TGTGCCAGCAGCGTAGTCGATGGGTCTGAGCAGTTCTTC

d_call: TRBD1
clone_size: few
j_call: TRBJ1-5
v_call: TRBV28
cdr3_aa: CASSYNRGVNQPQHF
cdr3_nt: TGTGCCAGCAGTTATAACAGGGGGGTAAATCAGCCCCAGCATTTT

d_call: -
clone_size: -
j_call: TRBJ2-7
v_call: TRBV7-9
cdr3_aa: CASRNRVYEQYF
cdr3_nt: TGTGCCAGCAGAAACAGGGTATACGAGCAGTACTTC

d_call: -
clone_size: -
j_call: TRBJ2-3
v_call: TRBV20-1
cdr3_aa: CSARRWESTDTQYF
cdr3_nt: TGCAGTGCTAGGAGGTGGGAAAGCACAGATACGCAGTATTTT

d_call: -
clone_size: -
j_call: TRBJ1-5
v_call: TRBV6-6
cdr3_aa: CASSYSLPEYSNQPQHF
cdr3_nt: TGTGCCAGCAGTTACTCGCTTCCGGAATATAGCAATCAGCCCCAGCATTTT

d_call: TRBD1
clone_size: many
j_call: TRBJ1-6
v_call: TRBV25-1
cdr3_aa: CASSEFEGASNSPLHF
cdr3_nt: TGTGCCAGCAGTGAATTTGAGGGGGCGAGCAATTCACCCCTCCACTTT